Listed here is a single TCR beta chain. With a J-beta primer mix and a sample-barcoded 5' primer, a second PCR ran 7 to 11 cycles. TCRdb recomputed calls from the 5' RACE reads with MiXCR, one row per CDR3 protein. The data contain roughly 1,300,000 distinct CDR3 sequences, approximately 60% of them seen just once; the ten biggest clones take up 6.5% to 8.5%. The entry originates in a study of blood T cells in healthy people across ages. Sequencing input: blood. The sequence was obtained from a man younger than 30 in good health.

CDR3 region: CASTLDRAKGYTF. CDR3 nucleotides: TGTGCCAGCACCTTGGACAGGGCGAAGGGCTACACCTTC. The chain couples TRBV12-3 or TRBV12-4 to TRBJ1-2; 8 bases line up with TRBD1. V lost 7 bases, J lost 8 bases, and 9 bases stayed unmatched. The CDR3 spans 13 residues.